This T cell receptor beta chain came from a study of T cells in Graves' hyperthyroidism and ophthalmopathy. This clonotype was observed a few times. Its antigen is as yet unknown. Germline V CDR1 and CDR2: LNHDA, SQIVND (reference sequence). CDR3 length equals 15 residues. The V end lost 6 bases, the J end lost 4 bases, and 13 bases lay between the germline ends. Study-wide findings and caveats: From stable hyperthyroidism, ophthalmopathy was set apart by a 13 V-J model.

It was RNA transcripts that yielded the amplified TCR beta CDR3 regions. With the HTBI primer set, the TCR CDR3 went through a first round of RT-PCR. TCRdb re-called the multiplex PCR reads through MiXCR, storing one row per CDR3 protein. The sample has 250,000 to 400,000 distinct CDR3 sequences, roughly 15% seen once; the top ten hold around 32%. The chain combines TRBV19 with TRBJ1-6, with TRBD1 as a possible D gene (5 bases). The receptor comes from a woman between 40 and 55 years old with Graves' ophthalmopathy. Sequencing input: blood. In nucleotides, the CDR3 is TGTGCCAGTAGGCCTCGGGGCCAATATAATTCACCCCTCCACTTT. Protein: CASRPRGQYNSPLHF.